This T cell receptor (beta chain) appears in the sequencing data of a study of T-cell memory formation after mild COVID-19. Whole-study context: There were largely donor-specific TCR clusters.

Trimming pared 4 bases from V and 7 bases from J, leaving 14 bases between. CDR3 length: 14 amino acids. On this clonotype: Its antigen remains unidentified.

Study-wide results and limits: Later expanders leaned CD4+, whereas clones that contracted between day 15 and 85 were balanced CD4/CD8. A subset of responding clones appeared in pre-infection memory, suggesting cross-reactive memory joined.

TCRdb reprocessed the 5' RACE reads via MiXCR and lists one record per CDR3 protein. Of tens of thousands of distinct CDR3 sequences in the sample, 13% were seen once. The sequence was collected from a man in his late teens or twenties who had mild COVID-19 (a few samples of this study predate the infection). Cell type and time point are not known. The sample was PBMCs or a T cell subset sorted from them (not recorded which). The chain uses TRBV12-3 or TRBV12-4 and TRBJ1-5, with D hard to call. CDR3 region: CASSSAIGGQPQHF. The CDR3 DNA follows: TGTGCCAGCAGTTCGGCTATCGGTGGGCAGCCCCAGCATTTT.